This T cell receptor beta chain was captured by sequencing in a study of T cell responses to AZD1222 COVID-19 vaccine. About the study: Analysis merged second doses at about 4 or about 12 weeks. Study-wide results and caveats: No repertoire was sampled before or during the peak T cell response, only after it. Donors in the cohort were predominantly white British and more often female, and clonal diversity was possibly underestimated.

Clones were sequenced by immunoSEQ multiplex PCR, and TCRdb holds only the in-frame ones, with some missing. The sample has 40,000 to 55,000 clones; around 80% are singletons. The germline V and J ends were trimmed by 0 bases and 7 bases, with 18 bases remaining between them. Germline V gene data show CDR1 as SQVTM and CDR2 as ANQGSEA. This CDR3 is built from 15 residues. With respect to this clone: Antigen unknown.

Sample: peripheral blood, taken on day 0 of AZD1222 vaccination. The TCR comes from an adult in good health. This chain uses TRBV29-1 with TRBJ2-5; the D is unclear. CDR3 nucleotides: TGCAGCGTTGAAGATCGAACACGCGCCGTCCGGACCCAGTACTTC. It encodes CSVEDRTRAVRTQYF.